This is a list of T cell receptor beta chains from one sample in a study of PD-1 blockade in classical Hodgkin lymphoma. Using immunoSEQ multiplex PCR, the repertoire was profiled, and TCRdb retains in-frame clones only, with some absent. The sample records about 96,000 clones, approximately 94% being singletons. The sample in question was peripheral blood mononuclear cells (PBMCs), obtained before the fourth cycle of nivolumab. Every receptor here comes from a human donor with classical Hodgkin lymphoma. CDR3s include the opening cysteine and the closing phenylalanine or tryptophan.

J	V	CDR3
TRBJ1-2	TRBV6-6	CASGGFYGYTF
TRBJ1-3	TRBV28	CASRHDAGLSGNTIYF
TRBJ2-1	TRBV28	CASSWDQGTDEQFF
TRBJ1-1	TRBV5-4	CASSPRGKNTEAFF
TRBJ2-5	TRBV14	CASSQEVSGSQYF
TRBJ2-1	TRBV9	CASSVDRAHNEQFF
TRBJ2-1	TRBV7-3	CASSSSVIPYNEQFF
TRBJ2-7	TRBV27	CASSLSQGGEQYF
TRBJ2-7	TRBV30	CAWSGLGGGSYEQYF
TRBJ2-7	TRBV10-3	CAITYDIGYEQYF
TRBJ2-5	TRBV7-7	CASSFDRVQPETQYF
TRBJ2-7	TRBV27	CASSKGPTNLEQYF
TRBJ2-5	TRBV6-1	CASSEGDLAQYF
TRBJ2-5	TRBV5-1	CASSLEPSDETQYF
TRBJ2-4	TRBV19	CASSPVGALWGNRNIQYF
TRBJ2-7	TRBV28	CASSFTGTGDEQYF
TRBJ2-1	TRBV5-1	CASSLVEAGGDEQFF
TRBJ2-1	TRBV7-1	CASSSWIGDGDPGLAGVAYNEQFF
TRBJ2-7	TRBV12-5	CASGQNYEQYF
TRBJ2-1	TRBV27	CASILTGGLYNEQFF
TRBJ2-1	TRBV13	CASSSRLVPRNEQFF
TRBJ1-4	TRBV10-1	CASSVRGNEKLFF
TRBJ2-3	TRBV5-1	CASSTRGLAGVTDTQYF
TRBJ2-5	TRBV27	CASSPSRKETQYF
TRBJ1-5	TRBV15	CATSKWVGSQPQHF
TRBJ1-5	TRBV19	CASWGGRFIQPQHF
TRBJ1-5	TRBV4-2	CASSQDSNQPQHF
TRBJ2-7	TRBV27	CASSPPGASSEQYF
NA	TRBV5-1	CASGVKGSFYEQYF
TRBJ2-3	TRBV5-4	CASSFRRPGSTDTQYF
TRBJ2-2	TRBV25-1	CASSDHSYNTGELFF
TRBJ1-3	TRBV19	CATETGVGNTIYF
TRBJ2-2	TRBV5-1	CASNTGGRNTGELFF
TRBJ2-7	TRBV28	CASRSRAVLYLGEYF
TRBJ2-1	TRBV5-1	CASSLRLASDIYNEQFF
TRBJ1-1	TRBV6-6	CASSTNTEAFF
TRBJ1-1	TRBV27	CASSEGGEAFF
TRBJ2-1	TRBV29-1	CSVRLSYNEQFF
TRBJ1-4	TRBV18	CASSPRTGVEKLFF
TRBJ2-7	TRBV5-1	CASRRDRAYEQYF
TRBJ2-7	TRBV6-1	CASSGKLDRGF
TRBJ2-5	TRBV11-2	CASSFEGTSGRIEETQYF
TRBJ2-2	TRBV7-2	CASSPGVRSAGGRSGELFF
TRBJ1-4	TRBV19	CASIGPGANNEKLFF
TRBJ2-5	TRBV27	CASSVRFSKETQYF
TRBJ2-3	TRBV7-9	CASSYSGRTDTQYF
TRBJ2-7	TRBV7-6	CASSLGPRQPHIIYEQYF
TRBJ1-4	TRBV9	CASSVGDRDGKLFF
TRBJ2-7	TRBV30	CAWDRDRAYEQYF
TRBJ2-3	TRBV7-9	CASSPWTGGTTDTQYF
TRBJ2-1	TRBV6-5	CASSRGGGGNEQFF
TRBJ1-5	TRBV4-1	CASSQVLPNQPQHF
TRBJ2-5	TRBV7-6	CASSPVQGPGRETQYF
TRBJ2-2	TRBV5-6	CASSFRGIGTGELFF